Following are 32 T cell receptor beta chains from one sample sequenced in a study of cytomegalovirus exposure and HLA in healthy donors. This PCR relied on a set of 60 Vbeta primers and 13 Jbeta primers. Some clones are missing from TCRdb's copy, which holds only in-frame ones; the method was immunoSEQ multiplex PCR. Its listing shows around 65,000 clones. The sample taken for sequencing was PBMCs. The receptors stem from a man aged 25-45 years in good health and CMV-seropositive.

A note on this clone: The junction differs from germline at one of its ends, possibly a read error. The chain carries TRBV4-1 and TRBJ2-3; 8 bases are a match to TRBD2. The length of the CDR3 is 17 residues. The V gene's germline CDR1 is MGHRA and CDR2 YSYEKL. The CDR3 spells CASSQEWVAGPTDKQYF. The DNA for the CDR3 is TGCGCCAGCAGCCAAGAGTGGGTAGCGGGGCCCACAGATAAGCAGTATTTT.

V usage is TRBV6-5 and J usage is TRBJ2-5; tentatively, D is TRBD2 (6 bases). Trimming removed 4 bases at V and 5 bases at J, with 14 bases between. Looked up from germline, CDR1 is MNHEY and CDR2 is SVGAGI. The CDR3 is 14 amino acids. DNA of the CDR3: TGTGCCAGCAGTTCTGGGACTCTAAGGGAGACCCAGTACTTC. Translated: CASSSGTLRETQYF.

The chain recombines TRBV21-1 with TRBJ2-5; no check of the table's D call, TRBD2, against the DNA was made. TRBV21-1 is a listed pseudogene. CDR3 length equals 12 residues. CDR3 nucleotide sequence: TGTGCCAGCACGACTAGTGGGGAGACCCAGTACTTC. This sequence encodes CASTTSGETQYF.

The CDR3 sequence: CAWRVGGVTEAFF. The CDR3 DNA follows: TGTGCCTGGAGGGTGGGAGGCGTCACTGAAGCTTTCTTT. This sequence joins TRBV30 and TRBJ1-1; D gene ambiguous. Between the trimmed V and J ends, which lost 3 bases and 4 bases, there was a span of 12 bases. Germline V gene lookup returns CDR1 GTSNPN and CDR2 SVGIG (reference sequence). The CDR3 sequence is 13 residues long.

CDR3 residues: CASSPGQVNEKLFF. In nucleotides, the CDR3 is TGTGCCAGCAGCCCGGGACAGGTTAATGAAAAACTGTTTTTT. V is TRBV9 and J is TRBJ1-4; TRBD1 aligns across 8 bases. Germline loops: CDR1 SGDLS, CDR2 YYNGEE. Trimming at V came to 4 bases and at J to 4 bases, leaving 3 bases not matched to a gene. The CDR3 loop spans 14 amino acids.

This chain uses TRBV11-2 with TRBJ2-2; D not certain. The germline V gene has CDR1 SGHAT and CDR2 FQNNGV. With 0 bases removed from V and 4 bases from J, the gap between germline ends came to 6 bases. CDR3 length: 14 amino acids. The CDR3 here is CASSLEALTGELFF. The CDR3, as DNA: TGTGCCAGCAGCTTAGAAGCTCTCACCGGGGAGCTGTTTTTT.

The J gene is TRBJ1-3, the V gene TRBV9; D ambiguous. V dropped 0 bases and J dropped 1 base, with 8 bases sitting between them. Germline V gene lookup returns CDR1 SGDLS and CDR2 YYNGEE. The CDR3 is made up of 15 amino acids. The CDR3 spells CASSVVPSSGNTIYF. The CDR3 DNA is TGTGCCAGCAGCGTAGTCCCGTCTTCTGGAAACACCATATATTTT.

This chain connects TRBV19 to TRBJ2-1, with 9 bases fitting TRBD1. Per germline, CDR1 LNHDA and CDR2 SQIVND (reference sequence). The trim removed 8 bases at V and 9 bases at J, leaving 8 bases unmatched. CDR3 length: 13 amino acids. CDR3 in DNA: TGTGCCAGTTCCCGGGACAGGGTTGGTGAGCAGTTCTTC. It yields the protein CASSRDRVGEQFF.

The rearrangement links TRBV11-2 to TRBJ2-1, with 9 bases aligning to TRBD1. This CDR3 has 15 amino acids. Germline CDR1 SGHAT, CDR2 FQNNGV. V shed 1 base, J shed 8 bases, and the junction held 6 bases outside the gene matches. The CDR3, as DNA: TGTGCCAGCAGCTTAGGGGACAGGGCCGACGATGAGCAGTTCTTC. Amino acids: CASSLGDRADDEQFF.

The chain is built from TRBV4-1 and TRBJ1-1, with a possible D match to TRBD1 (6 bases). This CDR3 contains 17 residues. CDR1 is MGHRA and CDR2 is YSYEKL in the germline V gene. V was pared by 3 bases and J by 5 bases, with 22 bases between. CDR3 sequence reads: CASSQGRSGGVGTEAFF. CDR3 coding DNA: TGCGCCAGCAGCCAGGGACGTTCGGGGGGCGTTGGTACTGAAGCTTTCTTT.

V gene TRBV6-6 combines with J gene TRBJ2-7; tentative D call: TRBD2 (5 bases). This CDR3 is 15 amino acids long. Germline CDR1 is MNHNY and CDR2 is SVGAGI (reference sequence). V gave up 7 bases and J gave up 6 bases, with 22 bases separating them. CDR3 region: CASNAGTEIVGEQYF. The CDR3 DNA is TGTGCCAGCAACGCGGGCACAGAAATAGTGGGCGAGCAGTACTTC.

The genes are TRBV29-1 and TRBJ1-5, with no clear D. The CDR3 is 13 amino acids. V lost 6 bases to trimming and J lost 6 bases, with 15 bases between them. Germline CDR1 is SQVTM and CDR2 is ANQGSEA. CDR3 protein: CSVARGVGQPQHF. The CDR3 bases are TGCAGCGTCGCCCGGGGAGTCGGTCAGCCCCAGCATTTT. The full variable domain, with the rest looked up from reference TRBV29-1 and TRBJ1-5, is SAVISQKPSRDICQRGTSLTIQCQVDSQVTMMFWYRQQPGQSLTLIATANQGSEATYESGFVIDKFPISRPNLTFSTLTVSNMSPEDSSIYLCSVARGVGQPQHFGDGTRLSIL.

This chain connects TRBV19 to TRBJ1-4; 8 bases line up with TRBD1. This CDR3 is 17 amino acids long. Unmatched junction bases numbered 12, after V lost 1 base and J lost 8 bases. The germline CDR1 and CDR2 sequences are LNHDA and SQIVND (reference sequence). The CDR3 spells CASSIGVQDREGEKLFF. CDR3 nucleotide sequence: TGTGCCAGTAGTATAGGAGTTCAGGACAGGGAAGGAGAAAAACTGTTTTTT.

V is TRBV27 and J is TRBJ1-4; D gene unclear. Germline V gives CDR1 MNHEY, CDR2 SMNVEV (reference sequence). The CDR3 loop spans 14 amino acids. V shed 4 bases and J shed 8 bases, with 14 bases lying between them. CDR3 coding DNA: TGTGCCAGCAGTTCTTCTTGGACGGGGGAAAAACTGTTTTTT. It specifies CASSSSWTGEKLFF.

V is TRBV7-6 and J is TRBJ2-2; 7 nucleotides line up with TRBD1. CDR1 and CDR2 (germline): SGHVS, FNYEAQ. The J segment lost 8 bases and the V segment lost 5 bases, leaving 8 bases of the junction unmatched. The CDR3 has 14 residues. CDR3: CASSPRRGSGELFF. In nucleotides, the CDR3 is TGTGCCAGCAGCCCACGCAGGGGGTCTGGGGAGCTGTTTTTT.

The chain has TRBV30 and TRBJ1-5; unclear D gene. Trimming pared 2 bases from V and 5 bases from J, leaving 7 bases between. This CDR3 is 12 amino acids long. The germline gives CDR1 GTSNPN, CDR2 SVGIG (reference sequence). The CDR3, as DNA: TGTGCCTGGAGTCACACCTATCAGCCCCAGCATTTT. The encoded protein is CAWSHTYQPQHF.

V gene TRBV7-9 combines with J gene TRBJ2-1, with a possible D match to TRBD2 (6 bases). The CDR3 totals 16 residues. In germline, CDR1 is SEHNR, CDR2 FQNEAQ (reference sequence). V dropped 4 bases and J dropped 5 bases, with 18 bases sitting between them. CDR3 DNA sequence: TGTGCCAGCAGCTCCGTCGGGACTCAAGAAGACAATGAGCAGTTCTTC. This sequence encodes CASSSVGTQEDNEQFF.

The chain couples TRBV28 to TRBJ2-7; D might be TRBD2 (5 bases). From germline, CDR1 is MDHEN and CDR2 SYDVKM. Trimming shortened V by 7 bases and J by 0 bases, and 10 bases separated the two germline ends. This CDR3 contains 13 residues. In nucleotides, the CDR3 is TGTGCCAGCAATAGGGAGAGCTCCTACGAGCAGTACTTC. It yields the protein CASNRESSYEQYF.

The V gene is TRBV29-1, the J gene TRBJ2-1; D is unclear. Germline V CDR1 and CDR2: SQVTM, ANQGSEA. CDR3 length: 14 amino acids. Trimming shortened V by 2 bases and J by 5 bases, and 13 bases separated the two germline ends. The CDR3 DNA sequence: TGCAGCGTTGAATGGGCTCCAAGTCACAATGAGCAGTTCTTC. As protein: CSVEWAPSHNEQFF.

The chain couples TRBV7-9 to TRBJ2-7; 8 nucleotides match TRBD2. Germline V gene data show CDR1 as SEHNR and CDR2 as FQNEAQ (reference sequence). The CDR3 length is 13 residues. The ends lost 2 bases at V and 3 bases at J; junction bases unmatched: 0. CDR3 coding DNA: TGTGCCAGCAGCTTAACTAGCGGCTACGAGCAGTACTTC. It translates to CASSLTSGYEQYF.

This chain uses TRBV30 with TRBJ1-1, with D possibly matching TRBD1 (5 bases). The germline gives CDR1 GTSNPN, CDR2 SVGIG (reference sequence). V was trimmed by 0 bases and J by 0 bases, leaving 11 bases between them. The CDR3 is 15 amino acids. The CDR3 reads CAWSVRNRMNTEAFF. The CDR3 DNA is TGTGCCTGGAGTGTACGAAACAGGATGAACACTGAAGCTTTCTTT.

Points on this clone: A read error may account for a junction end that differs from germline. Other DNA sequences in the sample encode the same CDR3. V and J are TRBV2 and TRBJ2-7; 9 bases fit TRBD1. Germline V gene data show CDR1 as SNHLY and CDR2 as FYNNEI. The CDR3 is 14 residues long. CDR3 region: CASSGMDRGYEQYF. Here the CDR3 DNA reads TGTGCCAGTAGTGGAATGGACAGGGGCTACGAGCAGTACTTC.

The chain joins TRBV30 to TRBJ2-7; 8 nucleotides line up with TRBD2. This CDR3 region has 13 residues. V lost 2 bases to trimming and J lost 1 base; unmatched junction nucleotides: 1. The germline V gene has CDR1 GTSNPN and CDR2 SVGIG (reference sequence). CDR3 amino acids: CAWSTGGSYEQYF. The CDR3 DNA follows: TGTGCCTGGAGTACGGGAGGGTCCTACGAGCAGTACTTC.

The genes are TRBV19 and TRBJ1-2; weak D call: TRBD1 (6 bases). The CDR3 covers 14 residues. The germline CDR1 and CDR2 sequences are LNHDA and SQIVND (reference sequence). V gave up 5 bases and J gave up 7 bases, with 17 bases separating them. CDR3 sequence (DNA): TGTGCCAGTAGTTATAACAGGGAGAAAGGTGGCTACACCTTC. Encoded protein: CASSYNREKGGYTF.

V gene TRBV7-9 combines with J gene TRBJ2-5, with 8 nucleotides matching TRBD2. The end of the DNA fits TRBJ2-7 better, so the J call may be wrong. The germline V gene encodes CDR1 SEHNR and CDR2 FQNEAQ (reference sequence). This CDR3 is built from 17 residues. The CDR3 protein is CASSPYGGGVGAYEQYF. The CDR3 DNA is TGTGCCAGCAGCCCCTACGGGGGGGGCGTTGGCGCCTACGAGCAGTACTTC.

The chain uses TRBV29-1 and TRBJ1-1, with 8 bases identical to TRBD1. The CDR3 length is 13 residues. V lost 4 bases, J lost 5 bases, and 6 bases stayed unmatched. Germline V lookup: CDR1 SQVTM, CDR2 ANQGSEA. The CDR3 is CSVGSRQGTEAFF. CDR3 in DNA: TGCAGCGTTGGTTCTCGACAGGGGACTGAAGCTTTCTTT.

The chain employs TRBV27 and TRBJ1-6; 9 bases align to TRBD1. After removal of 4 bases from V and 5 bases from J, the junction contained 3 bases not matched to a gene. Germline assignment: CDR1 MNHEY and CDR2 SMNVEV (reference sequence). The CDR3 has 15 amino acids. The CDR3 DNA is TGTGCCAGCAGTTACAGGGGGCTCAATAATTCACCCCTCCACTTT. Its protein product is CASSYRGLNNSPLHF.

This sequence joins TRBV30 and TRBJ1-2, with TRBD1 as a possible D gene (6 bases). Per the germline V gene, CDR1 is GTSNPN and CDR2 is SVGIG (reference sequence). The CDR3 totals 14 residues. V lost 4 bases, J lost 2 bases, and 14 bases lay in between. DNA of the CDR3: TGTGCCTGGACTGTCAGGGGACCAAACTATGGCTACACCTTC. Residues: CAWTVRGPNYGYTF.

The CDR3 DNA reads as TGTGCCTGGAGCGGGTCAGGGGGCATCCACCTCCACTTT. It specifies CAWSGSGGIHLHF. The V and J genes are TRBV30 and TRBJ1-6, with 8 bases aligning to TRBD1. Germline V gene data show CDR1 as GTSNPN and CDR2 as SVGIG (reference sequence). The trim removed 3 bases at V and 15 bases at J, leaving 10 bases unmatched. The length of the CDR3 is 13 residues.

The CDR3 sequence: CASSTGFNSPLHF. The DNA of the CDR3 is TGTGCCAGTAGTACGGGGTTTAATTCACCCCTCCACTTT. The chain links TRBV19 to TRBJ1-6; D call uncertain. Germline CDR1 reads LNHDA; CDR2 reads SQIVND (reference sequence). CDR3 size: 13 residues. The V gene lost 4 bases and the J gene lost 6 bases, with 7 bases spanning the gap.

The chain is built from TRBV4-2 and TRBJ1-1; D is unresolved. This CDR3 region has 13 residues. V lost 3 bases and J lost 0, with 5 bases in between. Germline CDR1 reads LGHNA; CDR2 reads YNFKEQ. CDR3 region: CASSQRMNTEAFF. The CDR3 DNA reads TGTGCCAGCAGCCAGCGAATGAACACTGAAGCTTTCTTT.

The rearrangement links TRBV4-2 to TRBJ1-1; TRBD1 might be the D (5 bases). V was pared by 1 base and J by 2 bases, with 8 bases between. From germline, CDR1 is LGHNA and CDR2 YNFKEQ. This CDR3 is built from 14 residues. CDR3 sequence (DNA): TGTGCCAGCAGCCAAGGACAGCTAAACACTGAAGCTTTCTTT. It encodes CASSQGQLNTEAFF.